This T cell receptor beta chain comes out of a study of T cell repertoires in breast cancer. Across the whole study: Tumors, lymph nodes and blood came from breast cancer patients, plus healthy blood.

An expanded emulsion RT-PCR with primers for all TCR V genes paired CD8+ T cell chains. Blocking oligonucleotides added to a second nested PCR suppressed unpaired genes. TCRdb re-called the emulsion pairing reads with MiXCR, one entry per CDR3 protein. This table holds 4,400 or so distinct CDR3 sequences, 30% to 40% found once. The source material was CD8+ T cells. The origin of this receptor is a pool of human donors with breast cancer or a healthy control (not recorded which).

The CDR3 DNA follows: TGTGCCAGCAGCCAAGCGTTGGGTCCCTACGAGCAGTACTTC. Its translation: CASSQALGPYEQYF. The chain employs TRBV3-1 and TRBJ2-7, with D unclear. CDR1 is LGHDT and CDR2 is YNNKEL in the germline V gene (reference sequence). The CDR3 has 14 amino acids. The ends were cut back, 1 base at V and 2 bases at J, with 9 bases in the middle.